A selection of T cell receptor beta chains follows, all from one sample in a study of vaccination and CD4 T cells after COVID-19. These TCRs are of unknown antigen specificity. TCRdb passed the PCR reads through MiXCR, listing each CDR3 protein once. The table includes roughly 5,300 distinct CDR3 sequences, 44% detected once. Sequences were obtained from CD4+ T cells from blood, cultured in vitro. The receptors here all came from a human donor who had recovered from COVID-19. The CDR3 runs from the conserved cysteine through the conserved F or W. A D gene is named only where the DNA matches it firmly. Some rows have no size entry. The others give once, few or many, or a class for an expanded clone.

d_call: NA; j_call: TRBJ1-1; clone_size: NA; v_call: TRBV6-1; cdr3_nt: TGTGCCAGCAGCCAGGGAGGAGGCACTGAAGCTTTCTTT; cdr3_aa: CASSQGGGTEAFF
d_call: NA; j_call: TRBJ2-7; clone_size: few; v_call: TRBV28; cdr3_nt: TGTGCCAGCAGTTCCCCCTACGAGCAGTACTTC; cdr3_aa: CASSSPYEQYF
d_call: TRBD2; j_call: TRBJ2-7; clone_size: NA; v_call: TRBV20-1; cdr3_nt: TGCAGTGCTAGAGATCGTAGCGGGACCTCCTACGAGCAGTACTTC; cdr3_aa: CSARDRSGTSYEQYF
d_call: NA; j_call: TRBJ1-5; clone_size: NA; v_call: TRBV20-1; cdr3_nt: TGCAGTGCTCGAGACCTCCAGGGACAGCCCCAGCATTTT; cdr3_aa: CSARDLQGQPQHF
d_call: TRBD1; j_call: TRBJ2-5; clone_size: NA; v_call: TRBV6-1; cdr3_nt: TGTGCCAGCAGTGAATGGACAGGGAAATGGACCCAGTACTTC; cdr3_aa: CASSEWTGKWTQYF
d_call: NA; j_call: TRBJ1-2; clone_size: few; v_call: TRBV7-2; cdr3_nt: TGTGCCAGCAGCTTAGGGGCTACAGGGCATGGCTACACCTTC; cdr3_aa: CASSLGATGHGYTF
d_call: TRBD1; j_call: TRBJ2-7; clone_size: NA; v_call: TRBV20-1; cdr3_nt: TGCAGTGCCCGGGGGCAGGGGGCCTCCTACGAGCAGTACTTC; cdr3_aa: CSARGQGASYEQYF
d_call: NA; j_call: TRBJ2-7; clone_size: NA; v_call: TRBV24-1; cdr3_nt: TGTGCCACCAGTGAGACCGGGGACTACGAGCAGTACTTC; cdr3_aa: CATSETGDYEQYF
d_call: NA; j_call: TRBJ2-1; clone_size: NA; v_call: TRBV6-1; cdr3_nt: TGTGCCAGCAGCCCCCGTCCAACCTACAATGAGCAGTTCTTC; cdr3_aa: CASSPRPTYNEQFF
d_call: NA; j_call: TRBJ1-2; clone_size: NA; v_call: TRBV7-2; cdr3_nt: TGTGCCAGCAGCCCATCCGGTCAGGGCGTTGGCTACACCTTC; cdr3_aa: CASSPSGQGVGYTF
d_call: TRBD1; j_call: TRBJ1-2; clone_size: NA; v_call: TRBV6-1; cdr3_nt: TGTGCCAGCACCAGGACAGGGACTAACTATGGCTACACCTTC; cdr3_aa: CASTRTGTNYGYTF
d_call: TRBD1; j_call: TRBJ2-7; clone_size: NA; v_call: TRBV6-2/TRBV6-3; cdr3_nt: TGTGCCAGCAGTCTCCGGGACAGGGCGTACGAGCAGTACTTC; cdr3_aa: CASSLRDRAYEQYF
d_call: TRBD1; j_call: TRBJ2-7; clone_size: few; v_call: TRBV20-1; cdr3_nt: TGCAGTGCTAGATTGGGGACAGGCTACTACGAGCAGTACTTC; cdr3_aa: CSARLGTGYYEQYF
d_call: NA; j_call: TRBJ2-7; clone_size: few; v_call: TRBV6-1; cdr3_nt: TGTGCCAGCAGTCGGGGGCTGGGGGAGGAGCAGTACTTC; cdr3_aa: CASSRGLGEEQYF
d_call: TRBD1; j_call: TRBJ2-5; clone_size: few; v_call: TRBV7-8; cdr3_nt: TGTGCCAGCAGCTTAGTTGTCAGGGGGGAGACCCAGTACTTC; cdr3_aa: CASSLVVRGETQYF
d_call: TRBD1; j_call: TRBJ2-7; clone_size: NA; v_call: TRBV6-1; cdr3_nt: TGTGCCAGCGGGGCGGACAGGGTGCTTCACGAGCAGTACTTC; cdr3_aa: CASGADRVLHEQYF
d_call: TRBD1; j_call: TRBJ2-7; clone_size: NA; v_call: TRBV20-1; cdr3_nt: TGCAGTGCCATGACAGGGGTCGCCTACGAGCAGTACTTC; cdr3_aa: CSAMTGVAYEQYF
d_call: NA; j_call: TRBJ2-7; clone_size: few; v_call: TRBV28; cdr3_nt: TGTGCCAGCAGTCCCCTTCGGCAGTCGCAGTACTTC; cdr3_aa: CASSPLRQSQYF
d_call: NA; j_call: TRBJ1-1; clone_size: few; v_call: TRBV7-8; cdr3_nt: TGTGCCAGCAGCCTATCACAGGGTGAAGCTTTCTTT; cdr3_aa: CASSLSQGEAFF
d_call: TRBD2; j_call: TRBJ2-3; clone_size: NA; v_call: TRBV20-1; cdr3_nt: TGCAGTGCTAGGGGGACTAGCGCGGTTCACACAGATACGCAGTATTTT; cdr3_aa: CSARGTSAVHTDTQYF
d_call: NA; j_call: TRBJ1-2; clone_size: few; v_call: TRBV28; cdr3_nt: TGTGCCAGCAGTTTAGGTGGATACGGCTACACCTTC; cdr3_aa: CASSLGGYGYTF
d_call: TRBD1; j_call: TRBJ1-2; clone_size: NA; v_call: TRBV20-1; cdr3_nt: TGCAGTGCAGGGACAGCTAACTATGGCTACACCTTC; cdr3_aa: CSAGTANYGYTF
d_call: NA; j_call: TRBJ2-1; clone_size: few; v_call: TRBV20-1; cdr3_nt: TGCAGTGCCAGCACCGGTAATGAGCAGTTCTTC; cdr3_aa: CSASTGNEQFF
d_call: NA; j_call: TRBJ2-7; clone_size: once; v_call: TRBV3-1; cdr3_nt: TGTGCCAGCAGCCGCCCGCCAGCCCACGAGCAGTACTTC; cdr3_aa: CASSRPPAHEQYF
d_call: NA; j_call: TRBJ2-5; clone_size: NA; v_call: TRBV3-1; cdr3_nt: TGTGCCAGCAGCCAGGTAGGAGAGACCCAGTACTTC; cdr3_aa: CASSQVGETQYF
d_call: TRBD1; j_call: TRBJ1-5; clone_size: few; v_call: TRBV20-1; cdr3_nt: TGCAGTGGGACAGGGGGCGCAGGCAATCAGCCCCAGCATTTT; cdr3_aa: CSGTGGAGNQPQHF
d_call: NA; j_call: TRBJ2-5; clone_size: NA; v_call: TRBV5-4; cdr3_nt: TGTGCCAGCAGCTTTCATGGGAGGGAGACCCAGTACTTC; cdr3_aa: CASSFHGRETQYF
d_call: NA; j_call: TRBJ1-1; clone_size: NA; v_call: TRBV7-2; cdr3_nt: TGTGCCAGCAGCTTAGCATTCAATGGTGCAGCTTTCTTT; cdr3_aa: CASSLAFNGAAFF
d_call: NA; j_call: TRBJ1-6; clone_size: few; v_call: TRBV20-1; cdr3_nt: TGCAGTGCTAGAGATTCCTTCGGGGGATCACCCCTCCACTTT; cdr3_aa: CSARDSFGGSPLHF
d_call: TRBD1; j_call: TRBJ2-5; clone_size: NA; v_call: TRBV7-6; cdr3_nt: TGTGCCAGCAGCTCCACCGGGACAGGGCCGCCGACCCAGTACTTC; cdr3_aa: CASSSTGTGPPTQYF
d_call: TRBD2; j_call: TRBJ2-7; clone_size: few; v_call: TRBV7-2; cdr3_nt: TGTGCCAGCAGCTTAGACACTAGCGGGGGCTACGAGCAGTACTTC; cdr3_aa: CASSLDTSGGYEQYF
d_call: NA; j_call: TRBJ2-7; clone_size: few; v_call: TRBV20-1; cdr3_nt: TGCAGTGCTACCCCCGGTCGGGGTTGGGAACACGAGCAGTACTTC; cdr3_aa: CSATPGRGWEHEQYF
d_call: NA; j_call: TRBJ2-7; clone_size: NA; v_call: TRBV7-2; cdr3_nt: TGTGCCAGCAGCTTACAGATGGCAGCTTACGAGCAGTACTTC; cdr3_aa: CASSLQMAAYEQYF